This T cell receptor (beta chain) derives from a study of T cells in Graves' hyperthyroidism and ophthalmopathy. The sample holds many counts of this clonotype. Unmatched junction bases numbered 3, after V lost 4 bases and J lost 4 bases. This CDR3 is 16 amino acids long. Germline V gene lookup returns CDR1 SGHRS and CDR2 YFSETQ. Amplified TCR beta CDR3 regions derived from RNA transcripts. Carried out on the TCR CDR3, a first-round RT-PCR used the HTBI primer set. TCRdb independently ran MiXCR on the multiplex PCR reads; one entry per CDR3 protein. The data show about 92,000 distinct CDR3 sequences, around 50% seen once.

Sequenced material: blood. The J gene is TRBJ2-2, the V gene TRBV5-1; 14 bases fit TRBD2. This sequence was found in a woman between 40 and 55 years old with Graves' hyperthyroidism. As DNA, the CDR3 is TGCGCCAGCAGCGGAGGACTAGCGGGAGGCACCGGGGAGCTGTTTTTT. This gives the protein CASSGGLAGGTGELFF.